The present TCR beta chain was sequenced within a study of shared clonotypes between healthy human individuals. Sequenced by immunoSEQ multiplex PCR; TCRdb stores in-frame clones only, minus some. This sample has roughly 220,000 clones, with 60% to 70% found just once. The germline V and J ends were trimmed by 6 bases and 5 bases, with 18 bases remaining between them. CDR1 is MNHNS, CDR2 SASEGT, per germline. The CDR3 sequence is 15 residues long. The specimen was memory CD4+ T cells sorted from blood. Subset defined: CD45RA-negative fraction. The J gene is TRBJ2-3, the V gene TRBV6-1; D is possibly TRBD2 (7 bases). The receptor comes from a man aged 30 to 45 in good health. DNA for the CDR3: TGTGCCAGCAGAAAAGGGGCGGGGGCTGGAGATACGCAGTATTTT. It translates to CASRKGAGAGDTQYF.